The rows below give T cell receptor beta chains drawn from one sample of a study of Graves' ophthalmopathy and Graves' hyperthyroidism. One entry per CDR3 protein, called by TCRdb with MiXCR from the multiplex PCR reads. Of 340,000 or so distinct CDR3 sequences listed, about a sixth are singletons. The sample consisted of peripheral blood. These receptors all come from an adult man with Graves' ophthalmopathy. Each CDR3 is given without its conserved first and last residue. D genes are given only for firm matches.

TRBV3-1	NA	TRBJ2-7	ASSQEGRREQY
TRBV20-1	TRBD1	TRBJ2-7	SAGTGGGEQY
TRBV14	NA	TRBJ2-7	ASSQVSQGSVEQY
TRBV20-1	NA	TRBJ2-7	SAGHHRVTYEQY
TRBV19	NA	TRBJ1-1	ASTPDSLNTEAF
TRBV7-8	TRBD2	TRBJ2-5	ASSHALGGVY
TRBV20-1	NA	TRBJ1-5	SATTGGAPINQPQH
TRBV6-1	TRBD1	TRBJ1-6	ASRGGQGFESPLH
TRBV19	NA	TRBJ1-1	ASSEHGGLTEAF
TRBV7-8	TRBD1	TRBJ1-1	ASSSYPTGSAF
TRBV12-3/TRBV12-4	NA	TRBJ2-7	ASSLQGRLAEQY
TRBV10-3	TRBD1	TRBJ1-2	AISESTGADYGYT
TRBV20-1	NA	TRBJ2-4	SIIGDPIQY
TRBV2	NA	TRBJ2-7	ASQDRTRPGRAEQY
TRBV6-2/TRBV6-3	TRBD1	TRBJ2-7	ASSSGQGDDYEQY
TRBV28	TRBD1	TRBJ1-1	ASSLRQGLVTEAF
TRBV29-1	NA	TRBJ2-7	SVGEVGEQY
TRBV20-1	TRBD1	TRBJ1-2	SAGAGTANYGYT
TRBV28	NA	TRBJ1-2	ASSLSHSGIYGYT
TRBV10-3	NA	TRBJ2-2	AISSGQLNTGELF
TRBV19	NA	NA	ASSPNSPGLPGEQF
TRBV20-1	NA	TRBJ2-5	SASGSSATETQY
TRBV7-7	NA	TRBJ2-2	ASSSAVGGELF
TRBV20-1	NA	TRBJ1-1	SARPGADTEAF
TRBV7-3	NA	TRBJ1-5	ASSLGRGARVPQPQH